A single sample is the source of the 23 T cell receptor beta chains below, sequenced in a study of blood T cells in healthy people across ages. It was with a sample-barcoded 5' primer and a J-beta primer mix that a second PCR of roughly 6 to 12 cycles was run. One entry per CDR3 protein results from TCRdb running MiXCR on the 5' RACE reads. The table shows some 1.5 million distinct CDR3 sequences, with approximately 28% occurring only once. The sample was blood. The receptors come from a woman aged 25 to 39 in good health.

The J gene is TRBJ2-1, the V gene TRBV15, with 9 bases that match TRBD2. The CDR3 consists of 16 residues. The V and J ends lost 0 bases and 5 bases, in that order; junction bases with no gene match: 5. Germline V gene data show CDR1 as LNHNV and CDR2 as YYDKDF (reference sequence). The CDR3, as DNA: TGTGCCACCAGCAGAGATATTAGCGGGGGTGACAATGAGCAGTTCTTC. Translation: CATSRDISGGDNEQFF.

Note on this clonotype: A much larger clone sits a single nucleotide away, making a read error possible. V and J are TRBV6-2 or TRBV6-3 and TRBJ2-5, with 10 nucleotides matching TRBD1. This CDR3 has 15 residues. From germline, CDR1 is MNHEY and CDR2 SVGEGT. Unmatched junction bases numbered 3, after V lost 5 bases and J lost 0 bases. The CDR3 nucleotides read TGTGCCAGCAGTGACAGGGGGCAGGACCAAGAGACCCAGTACTTC. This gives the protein CASSDRGQDQETQYF.

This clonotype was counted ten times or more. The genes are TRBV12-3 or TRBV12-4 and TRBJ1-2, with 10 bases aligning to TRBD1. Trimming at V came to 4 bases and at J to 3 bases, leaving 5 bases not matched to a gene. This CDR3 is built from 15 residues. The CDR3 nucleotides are TGTGCCAGCAGTTCCCGGGACAGGGGAGACTATGGCTACACCTTC. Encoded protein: CASSSRDRGDYGYTF.

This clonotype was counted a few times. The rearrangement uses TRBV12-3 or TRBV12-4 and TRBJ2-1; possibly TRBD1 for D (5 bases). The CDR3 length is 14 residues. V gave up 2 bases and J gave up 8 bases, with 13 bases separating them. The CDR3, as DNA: TGTGCCAGCAGTTTAAACTGGGGCGGCCATGAGCAGTTCTTC. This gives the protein CASSLNWGGHEQFF.

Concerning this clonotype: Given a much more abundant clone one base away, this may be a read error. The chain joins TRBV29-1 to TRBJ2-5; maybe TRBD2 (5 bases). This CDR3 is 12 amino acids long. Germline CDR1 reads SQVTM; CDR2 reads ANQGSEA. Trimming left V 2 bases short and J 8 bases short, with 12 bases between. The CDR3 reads CSVERRSGTQYF. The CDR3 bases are TGCAGCGTTGAACGTCGGAGCGGCACCCAGTACTTC.

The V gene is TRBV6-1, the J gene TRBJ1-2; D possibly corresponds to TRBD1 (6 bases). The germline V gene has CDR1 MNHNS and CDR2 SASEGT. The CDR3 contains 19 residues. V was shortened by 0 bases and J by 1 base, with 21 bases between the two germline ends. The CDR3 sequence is CASSEAKGVGRPINYGYTF. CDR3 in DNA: TGTGCCAGCAGTGAAGCGAAGGGGGTAGGACGGCCGATTAACTATGGCTACACCTTC.

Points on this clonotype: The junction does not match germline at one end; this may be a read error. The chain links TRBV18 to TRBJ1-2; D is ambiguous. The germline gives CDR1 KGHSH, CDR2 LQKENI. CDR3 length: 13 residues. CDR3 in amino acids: CACSPGHDYGYTF. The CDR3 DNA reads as TGTGCCTGCTCACCGGGCCATGACTATGGCTACACCTTC.

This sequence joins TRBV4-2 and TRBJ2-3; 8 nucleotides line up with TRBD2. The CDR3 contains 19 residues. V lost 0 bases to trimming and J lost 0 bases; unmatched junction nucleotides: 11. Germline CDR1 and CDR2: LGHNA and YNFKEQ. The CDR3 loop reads CASSQDGLAGPTSTDTQYF. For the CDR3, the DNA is TGTGCCAGCAGCCAAGATGGCCTAGCGGGCCCGACTAGCACAGATACGCAGTATTTT.

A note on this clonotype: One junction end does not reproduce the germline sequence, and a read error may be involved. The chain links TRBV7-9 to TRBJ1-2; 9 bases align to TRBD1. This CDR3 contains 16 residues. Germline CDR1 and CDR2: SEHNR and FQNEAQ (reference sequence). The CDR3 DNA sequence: TGTTCCAGCAGCTCCAAATACAGGGGGCATAGCTATGGCTACACCTTC. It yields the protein CSSSSKYRGHSYGYTF.

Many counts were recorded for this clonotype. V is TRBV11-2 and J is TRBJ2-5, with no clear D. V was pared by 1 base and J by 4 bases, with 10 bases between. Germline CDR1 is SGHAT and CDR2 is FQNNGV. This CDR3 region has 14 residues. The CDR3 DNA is TGTGCCAGCAGCTTAGTGGGTCTTGTAGAGACCCAGTACTTC. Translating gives CASSLVGLVETQYF. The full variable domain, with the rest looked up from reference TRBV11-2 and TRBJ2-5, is EAGVAQSPRYKIIEKRQSVAFWCNPISGHATLYWYQQILGQGPKLLIQFQNNGVVDDSQLPKDRFSAERLKGVDSTLKIQPAKLEDSAVYLCASSLVGLVETQYFGPGTRLLVL.

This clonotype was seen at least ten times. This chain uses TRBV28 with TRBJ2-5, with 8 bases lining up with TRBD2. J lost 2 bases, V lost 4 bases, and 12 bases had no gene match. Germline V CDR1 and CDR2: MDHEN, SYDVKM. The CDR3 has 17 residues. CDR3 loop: CASSWKSSGHWQETQYF. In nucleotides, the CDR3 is TGTGCCAGCAGTTGGAAATCTAGCGGGCATTGGCAAGAGACCCAGTACTTC.

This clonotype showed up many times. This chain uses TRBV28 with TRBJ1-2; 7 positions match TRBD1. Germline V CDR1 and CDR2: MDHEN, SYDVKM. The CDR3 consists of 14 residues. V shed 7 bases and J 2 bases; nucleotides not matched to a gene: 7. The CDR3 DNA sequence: TGTGCCAGCACACCGCCGACAGGGAACTATGGCTACACCTTC. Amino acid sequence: CASTPPTGNYGYTF.

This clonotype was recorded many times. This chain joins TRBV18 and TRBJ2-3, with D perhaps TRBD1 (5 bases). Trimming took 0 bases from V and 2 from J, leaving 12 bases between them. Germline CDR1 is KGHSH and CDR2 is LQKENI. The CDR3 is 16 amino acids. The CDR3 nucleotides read TGTGCCAGCTCACCACCGGGGCGGATCCCCACAGATACGCAGTATTTT. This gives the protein CASSPPGRIPTDTQYF.

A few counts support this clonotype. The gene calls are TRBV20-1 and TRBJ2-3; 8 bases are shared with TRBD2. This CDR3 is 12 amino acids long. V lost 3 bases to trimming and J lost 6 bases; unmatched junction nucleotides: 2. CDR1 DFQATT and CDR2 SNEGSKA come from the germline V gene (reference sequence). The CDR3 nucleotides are TGCAGTGCTAGGGCGGGGGGTGATACGCAGTATTTT. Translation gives CSARAGGDTQYF.

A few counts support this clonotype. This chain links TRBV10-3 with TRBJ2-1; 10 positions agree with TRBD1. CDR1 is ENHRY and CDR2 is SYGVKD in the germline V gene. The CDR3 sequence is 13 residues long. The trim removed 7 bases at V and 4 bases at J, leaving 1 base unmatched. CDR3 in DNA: TGTGCCATCAAGGGACAGGGGTACAATGAGCAGTTCTTC. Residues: CAIKGQGYNEQFF.

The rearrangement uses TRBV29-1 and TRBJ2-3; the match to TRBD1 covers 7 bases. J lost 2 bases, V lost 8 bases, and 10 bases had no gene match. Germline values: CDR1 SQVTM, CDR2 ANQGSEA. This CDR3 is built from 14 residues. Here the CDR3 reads CSLRQGQTTDTQYF. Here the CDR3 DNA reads TGCAGCCTTCGACAGGGACAGACCACAGATACGCAGTATTTT.

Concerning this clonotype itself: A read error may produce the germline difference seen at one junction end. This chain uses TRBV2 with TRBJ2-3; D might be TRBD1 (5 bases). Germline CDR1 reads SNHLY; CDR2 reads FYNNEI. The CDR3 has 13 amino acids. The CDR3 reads CASGESADRRGYF. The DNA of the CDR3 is TGTGCCAGCGGTGAAAGCGCCGACCGTAGGGGGTATTTT.

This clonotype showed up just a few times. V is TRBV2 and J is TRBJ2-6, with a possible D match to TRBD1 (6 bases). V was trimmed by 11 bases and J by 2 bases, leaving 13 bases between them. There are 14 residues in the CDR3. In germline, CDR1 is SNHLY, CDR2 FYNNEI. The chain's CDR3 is CAAGRGAGANVLTF. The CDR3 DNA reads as TGTGCCGCGGGCAGGGGCGCTGGGGCCAACGTCCTGACTTTC.

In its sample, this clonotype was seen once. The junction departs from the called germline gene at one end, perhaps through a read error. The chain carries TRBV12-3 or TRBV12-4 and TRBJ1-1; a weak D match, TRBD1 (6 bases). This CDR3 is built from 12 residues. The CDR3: CANSYREFGAFF. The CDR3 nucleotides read TGTGCCAACAGTTACAGGGAGTTTGGAGCTTTCTTT.

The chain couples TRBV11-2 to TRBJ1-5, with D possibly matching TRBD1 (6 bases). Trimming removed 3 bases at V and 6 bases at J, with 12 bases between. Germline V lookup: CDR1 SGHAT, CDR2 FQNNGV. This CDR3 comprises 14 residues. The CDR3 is CASSFSGDPQPQHF. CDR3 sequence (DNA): TGTGCCAGCAGCTTTTCAGGGGACCCTCAGCCCCAGCATTTT.

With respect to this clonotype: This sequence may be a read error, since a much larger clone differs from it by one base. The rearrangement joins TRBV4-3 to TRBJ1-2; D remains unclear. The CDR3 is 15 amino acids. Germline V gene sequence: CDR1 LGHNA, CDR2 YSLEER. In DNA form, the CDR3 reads TGCGTCAGCAGCCAAGAATTTACACCGGGTTATGGCTACACCTTC. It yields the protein CVSSQEFTPGYGYTF.

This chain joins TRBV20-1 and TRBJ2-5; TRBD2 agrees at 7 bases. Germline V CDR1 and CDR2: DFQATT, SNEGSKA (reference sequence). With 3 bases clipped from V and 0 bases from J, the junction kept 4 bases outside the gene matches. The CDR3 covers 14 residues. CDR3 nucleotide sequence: TGCAGTGCTAGTGGCGGGAGAAACCAAGAGACCCAGTACTTC. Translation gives CSASGGRNQETQYF.

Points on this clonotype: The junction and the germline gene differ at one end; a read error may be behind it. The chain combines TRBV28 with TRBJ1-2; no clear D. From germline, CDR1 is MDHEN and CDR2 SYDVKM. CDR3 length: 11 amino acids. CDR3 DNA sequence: TGTGGCAGCAGATCTTTTAGCGGCTACACCTTC. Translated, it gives CGSRSFSGYTF.